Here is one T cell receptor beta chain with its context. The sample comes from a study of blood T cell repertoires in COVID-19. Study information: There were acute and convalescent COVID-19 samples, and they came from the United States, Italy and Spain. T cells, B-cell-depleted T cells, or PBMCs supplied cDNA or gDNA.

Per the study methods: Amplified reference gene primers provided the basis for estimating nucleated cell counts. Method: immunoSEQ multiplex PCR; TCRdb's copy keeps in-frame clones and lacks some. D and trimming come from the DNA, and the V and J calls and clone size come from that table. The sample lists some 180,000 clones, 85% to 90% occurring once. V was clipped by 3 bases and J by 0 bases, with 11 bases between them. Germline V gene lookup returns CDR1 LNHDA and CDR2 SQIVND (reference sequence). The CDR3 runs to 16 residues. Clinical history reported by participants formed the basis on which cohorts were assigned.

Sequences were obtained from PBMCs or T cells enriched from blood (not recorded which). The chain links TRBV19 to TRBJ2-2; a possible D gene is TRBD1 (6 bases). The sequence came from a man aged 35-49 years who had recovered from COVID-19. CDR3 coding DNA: TGTGCCAGTAGTATCCAGGGGACAACGAACACCGGGGAGCTGTTTTTT. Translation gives CASSIQGTTNTGELFF.